Listed here are 24 T cell receptor beta chains from one sample, sequenced in a study of shared clonotypes between healthy human individuals. Clones were read by immunoSEQ multiplex PCR, and TCRdb kept only the in-frame ones, dropping some. This table has approximately 500,000 clones, around 79% appearing once. Sequencing was done on a sample of PBMCs. The receptors shown here come from a woman in her forties in good health. Some clones in this sample may be carry-over from other donors' samples.

The chain links TRBV13 to TRBJ2-7; 7 bases match TRBD1. The CDR3 sequence is 13 residues long. The V gene's germline CDR1 is PRHDT and CDR2 FYEKMQ (reference sequence). The V segment lost 4 bases and the J segment 5 bases; nucleotides outside the gene matches: 5. The chain's CDR3 is CASSSQTGDEQYF. The CDR3 DNA is TGTGCCAGCAGCTCCCAAACAGGGGACGAGCAGTACTTC.

This chain connects TRBV4-3 to TRBJ2-7, with D possibly TRBD2 on 5 matching bases. The CDR3 covers 15 residues. Germline V lookup: CDR1 LGHNA, CDR2 YSLEER. V was shortened by 1 base and J by 2 bases, with 12 bases between the two germline ends. CDR3 sequence: CASSQAVDGAYEQYF. The DNA for the CDR3 is TGCGCCAGCAGCCAAGCGGTGGACGGGGCCTACGAGCAGTACTTC.

The J gene is TRBJ2-3, the V gene TRBV5-1, with 7 nucleotides matching TRBD1. The germline V gene encodes CDR1 SGHRS and CDR2 YFSETQ. The CDR3 extends over 17 amino acids. With 0 bases clipped from V and 2 bases from J, the junction kept 9 bases outside the gene matches. CDR3 protein: CASSLAPGEGATDTQYF. For the CDR3, the DNA is TGCGCCAGCAGCTTGGCCCCGGGCGAGGGGGCCACAGATACGCAGTATTTT. The full variable domain, with the rest looked up from reference TRBV5-1 and TRBJ2-3, is KAGVTQTPRYLIKTRGQQVTLSCSPISGHRSVSWYQQTPGQGLQFLFEYFSETQRNKGNFPGRFSGRQFSNSRSEMNVSTLELGDSALYLCASSLAPGEGATDTQYFGPGTRLTVL.

The rearrangement links TRBV11-2 to TRBJ2-1; TRBD2 might be the D (6 bases). Germline-derived CDR1 and CDR2 are SGHAT and FQNNGV. The V gene lost 1 base and the J gene lost 6 bases, with 13 bases spanning the gap. The CDR3 has 15 amino acids. The CDR3 DNA follows: TGTGCCAGCAGCTTAGTCCGGGAGAGGAGCAATGAGCAGTTCTTC. Encoded protein: CASSLVRERSNEQFF.

This rearrangement joins TRBV5-1 to TRBJ2-7, with D possibly matching TRBD1 (6 bases). The germline V and J ends were trimmed by 4 bases and 0 bases, with 11 bases remaining between them. Per the germline V gene, CDR1 is SGHRS and CDR2 is YFSETQ. The CDR3 has 14 residues. This CDR3 reads CASSGQGPSYEQYF. CDR3 DNA sequence: TGCGCCAGCAGCGGGCAGGGGCCCTCCTACGAGCAGTACTTC.

This chain joins TRBV10-3 and TRBJ2-1, with 9 positions matching TRBD1. Losses at the gene ends were 10 bases for V and 7 bases for J; bases not matched to a gene: 5. CDR1 ENHRY and CDR2 SYGVKD come from the germline V gene. The CDR3 has 12 amino acids. CDR3 sequence reads: CATGTGKNEQFF. CDR3 coding DNA: TGTGCCACCGGGACAGGGAAAAATGAGCAGTTCTTC.

The gene calls are TRBV5-1 and TRBJ1-1; D is perhaps TRBD1 (5 bases). The germline V gene encodes CDR1 SGHRS and CDR2 YFSETQ. The CDR3 totals 16 residues. V was shortened by 0 bases and J by 0 bases, with 12 bases between the two germline ends. The chain's CDR3 is CASSLGRGPMNTEAFF. The CDR3 nucleotides read TGCGCCAGCAGCTTGGGGAGGGGACCTATGAACACTGAAGCTTTCTTT.

This sequence joins TRBV5-1 and TRBJ1-5, with D possibly matching TRBD1 (5 bases). Germline CDR1 SGHRS, CDR2 YFSETQ. CDR3 length: 15 amino acids. Trimming left V 0 bases short and J 4 bases short, with 11 bases between. The CDR3 DNA sequence: TGCGCCAGCAGCTTGGTAGGGGCTCCTAATCAGCCCCAGCATTTT. Translated, it gives CASSLVGAPNQPQHF.

The chain uses TRBV27 and TRBJ1-5; 7 positions agree with TRBD1. The CDR3 runs to 17 residues. Germline values: CDR1 MNHEY, CDR2 SMNVEV (reference sequence). V shed 5 bases and J 0 bases; nucleotides not matched to a gene: 10. The CDR3 DNA follows: TGTGCCAGCAGTCCATACCCCAGGGGGTATAGCAATCAGCCCCAGCATTTT. It is translated as CASSPYPRGYSNQPQHF.

V and J are TRBV5-8 and TRBJ2-3; tentative D call: TRBD2 (6 bases). Germline assignment: CDR1 SGHTS and CDR2 YDEGEE. V dropped 4 bases and J dropped 14 bases, with 17 bases sitting between them. The CDR3 runs to 12 residues. This CDR3 reads CASSHRTFGGYF. CDR3 nucleotides: TGTGCCAGCAGCCACCGGACATTCGGGGGGTATTTT.

V is TRBV18 and J is TRBJ2-1; unclear D gene. The CDR3 is 14 amino acids. Between the trimmed V and J ends, which lost 3 bases and 0 bases, there was a span of 6 bases. Germline assignment: CDR1 KGHSH and CDR2 LQKENI. CDR3 sequence: CASSPTSSYNEQFF. The DNA for the CDR3 is TGTGCCAGCTCACCGACCAGCTCCTACAATGAGCAGTTCTTC.

The chain links TRBV7-2 to TRBJ1-3; unclear D gene. Trimming stripped 4 bases from V and 4 bases from J, with 5 bases between. The CDR3 has 12 residues. From germline, CDR1 is SGHTA and CDR2 FQGNSA. The CDR3 sequence is CASSSQGNTIYF. The CDR3 DNA follows: TGTGCCAGCAGCTCACAGGGAAACACCATATATTTT. The variable domain in full, with the rest retrieved from reference TRBV7-2 and TRBJ1-3, is GAGVSQSPSNKVTEKGKDVELRCDPISGHTALYWYRQSLGQGLEFLIYFQGNSAPDKSGLPSDRFSAERTGGSVSTLTIQRTQQEDSAVYLCASSSQGNTIYFGEGSWLTVV.

The gene calls are TRBV6-5 and TRBJ2-7; a possible D gene is TRBD1 (5 bases). Germline CDR1 MNHEY, CDR2 SVGAGI. The CDR3 totals 12 residues. V lost 11 bases to trimming and J lost 4 bases, with 15 bases between them. The CDR3 DNA reads TGTGCCGTACCCAGGGCCCTTTACGAGCAGTACTTC. Protein sequence: CAVPRALYEQYF.

This rearrangement joins TRBV4-3 to TRBJ2-7; D remains ambiguous. The germline V and J ends were trimmed by 1 base and 3 bases, with 4 bases remaining between them. The V gene's germline CDR1 is LGHNA and CDR2 YSLEER. The CDR3 is 12 amino acids. CDR3 sequence: CASSQGVYEQYF. CDR3 DNA sequence: TGCGCCAGCAGCCAAGGAGTCTACGAGCAGTACTTC.

This clone has just one count. The chain has TRBV6-6 and TRBJ2-1; D possibly corresponds to TRBD2 (6 bases). The CDR3 consists of 14 residues. Germline-derived CDR1 and CDR2 are MNHNY and SVGAGI (reference sequence). Trimming removed 6 bases from V and 9 bases from J, with 18 bases in between. Here the CDR3 reads CASSRTSSVAEQFF. The CDR3 DNA sequence: TGTGCCAGCAGCCGTACTTCTAGCGTGGCTGAGCAGTTCTTC.

The rearrangement links TRBV6-5 to TRBJ1-2, with 7 nucleotides matching TRBD1. Germline trimming cut 10 bases from V and 1 base from J; bases unmatched to any gene: 3. This CDR3 has 12 amino acids. In germline, CDR1 is MNHEY, CDR2 SVGAGI. The CDR3 region is CATTGVNYGYTF. CDR3 nucleotide sequence: TGTGCCACAACAGGGGTTAACTATGGCTACACCTTC.

The rearrangement uses TRBV6-5 and TRBJ2-3; 9 bases agree with TRBD2. The CDR3 has 14 residues. J gave up 1 base and V 6 bases, and 2 bases lay outside the gene matches. CDR1 MNHEY and CDR2 SVGAGI come from the germline V gene. The CDR3 protein is CASSRLAGTDTQYF. As DNA, the CDR3 is TGTGCCAGCAGCCGACTAGCGGGCACAGATACGCAGTATTTT.

J is TRBJ2-1 and V is TRBV2, with 9 bases fitting TRBD1. Germline V CDR1 and CDR2: SNHLY, FYNNEI. The trim removed 8 bases at V and 7 bases at J, leaving 12 bases unmatched. This CDR3 contains 15 residues. This CDR3 is CASRPGQGSKNEQFF. The CDR3, as DNA: TGTGCCAGCCGGCCGGGACAGGGCTCTAAAAATGAGCAGTTCTTC.

This sequence joins TRBV7-2 and TRBJ2-1; 10 nucleotides agree with TRBD2. V was pared by 7 bases and J by 4 bases, with 10 bases of the junction left unmatched. The CDR3 contains 16 residues. Germline V gene lookup returns CDR1 SGHTA and CDR2 FQGNSA. CDR3: CASTLAPAGGYNEQFF. Here the CDR3 DNA reads TGTGCCAGCACCCTAGCCCCAGCGGGAGGGTACAATGAGCAGTTCTTC.

This chain connects TRBV7-2 to TRBJ2-3; no clear D. The CDR3 is made up of 12 amino acids. Trimming took off 6 bases at V and 6 bases at J, with 10 bases between the two ends. Germline-derived CDR1 and CDR2 are SGHTA and FQGNSA. CDR3 in amino acids: CASSRALDTQYF. The CDR3 region has the DNA TGTGCCAGCAGTCGAGCTTTGGATACGCAGTATTTT.

V gene TRBV19 combines with J gene TRBJ2-5; D ambiguous. V shed 3 bases and J shed 2 bases, with 10 bases lying between them. Germline CDR1 LNHDA, CDR2 SQIVND (reference sequence). This CDR3 has 14 residues. CDR3 region: CASSIWVQQETQYF. The CDR3 nucleotides read TGTGCCAGTAGTATCTGGGTCCAGCAAGAGACCCAGTACTTC.

The rearrangement uses TRBV6-5 and TRBJ1-1; D is undetermined. The CDR3 has 13 amino acids. V lost 6 bases and J lost 1, with 9 bases in between. Germline lookup yields CDR1 MNHEY and CDR2 SVGAGI. This CDR3 is CASRPAGNTEAFF. The CDR3 DNA is TGTGCCAGCAGACCCGCTGGGAACACTGAAGCTTTCTTT.

This clone was seen only once. The chain has TRBV28 and TRBJ1-3; D unclear. The assigned J gene may be wrong: the sequence end matches TRBJ2-2 better. Germline CDR1 is MDHEN and CDR2 is SYDVKM. CDR3 length equals 15 residues. The CDR3 sequence is CASSIAGRVTGELFF. CDR3 coding DNA: TGTGCCAGCAGCATTGCAGGCCGGGTAACCGGGGAGCTGTTTTTT.

This clone was seen more than once but under ten times. This chain uses TRBV7-9 with TRBJ2-2; 7 bases fit TRBD2. Germline lookup yields CDR1 SEHNR and CDR2 FQNEAQ (reference sequence). With V trimmed by 5 bases and J by 3 bases, 6 bases remained unmatched. The CDR3 has 15 residues. CDR3 protein: CASSRSRGDTGELFF. For the CDR3, the DNA is TGTGCCAGCAGCCGGTCACGGGGGGACACCGGGGAGCTGTTTTTT. Full variable domain (remainder filled in from reference TRBV7-9 and TRBJ2-2): DTGVSQNPRHKITKRGQNVTFRCDPISEHNRLYWYRQTLGQGPEFLTYFQNEAQLEKSRLLSDRFSAERPKGSFSTLEIQRTEQGDSAMYLCASSRSRGDTGELFFGEGSRLTVL.